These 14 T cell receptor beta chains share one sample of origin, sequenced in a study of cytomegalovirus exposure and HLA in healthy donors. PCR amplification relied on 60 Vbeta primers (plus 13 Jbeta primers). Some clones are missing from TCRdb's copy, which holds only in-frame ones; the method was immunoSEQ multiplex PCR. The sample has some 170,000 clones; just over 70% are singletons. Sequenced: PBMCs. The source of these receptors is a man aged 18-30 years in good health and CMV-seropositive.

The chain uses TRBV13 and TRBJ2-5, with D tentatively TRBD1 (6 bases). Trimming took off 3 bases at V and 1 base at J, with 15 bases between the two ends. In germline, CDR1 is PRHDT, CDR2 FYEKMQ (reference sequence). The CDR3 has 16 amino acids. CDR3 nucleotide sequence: TGTGCCAGCAGCTTCAGGGGAGCGGAGCCCCAAGAGACCCAGTACTTC. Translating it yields CASSFRGAEPQETQYF.

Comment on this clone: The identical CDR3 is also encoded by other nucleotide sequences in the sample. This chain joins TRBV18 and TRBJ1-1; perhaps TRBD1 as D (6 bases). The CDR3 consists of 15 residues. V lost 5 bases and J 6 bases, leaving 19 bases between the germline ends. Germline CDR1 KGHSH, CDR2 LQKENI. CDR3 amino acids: CASSSDLTKGAEAFF. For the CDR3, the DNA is TGTGCCAGCTCATCCGACCTCACAAAGGGGGCTGAAGCTTTCTTT.

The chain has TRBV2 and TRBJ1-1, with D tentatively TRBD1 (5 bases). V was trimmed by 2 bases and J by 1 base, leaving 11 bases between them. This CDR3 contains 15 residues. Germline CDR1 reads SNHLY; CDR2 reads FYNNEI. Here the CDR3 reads CASSELGAENTEAFF. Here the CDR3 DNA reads TGTGCCAGCAGTGAACTAGGGGCAGAGAACACTGAAGCTTTCTTT.

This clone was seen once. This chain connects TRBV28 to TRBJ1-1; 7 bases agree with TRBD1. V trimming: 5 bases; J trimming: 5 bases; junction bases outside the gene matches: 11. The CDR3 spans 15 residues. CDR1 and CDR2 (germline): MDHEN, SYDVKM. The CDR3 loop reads CASSVRQGPATEAFF. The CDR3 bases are TGTGCCAGCAGTGTACGACAGGGTCCGGCAACTGAAGCTTTCTTT. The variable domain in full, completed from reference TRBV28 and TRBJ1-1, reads DVKVTQSSRYLVKRTGEKVFLECVQDMDHENMFWYRQDPGLGLRLIYFSYDVKMKEKGDIPEGYSVSREKKERFSLILESASTNQTSMYLCASSVRQGPATEAFFGQGTRLTVV.

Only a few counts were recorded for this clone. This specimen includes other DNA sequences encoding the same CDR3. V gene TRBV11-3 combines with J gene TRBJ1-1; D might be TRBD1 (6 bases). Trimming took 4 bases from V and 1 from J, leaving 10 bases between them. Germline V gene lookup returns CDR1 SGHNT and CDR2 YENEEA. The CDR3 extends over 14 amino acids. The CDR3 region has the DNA TGTGCCAGCAGCTCCCGGGACAAGAACACTGAAGCTTTCTTT. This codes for CASSSRDKNTEAFF. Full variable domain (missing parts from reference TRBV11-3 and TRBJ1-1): EAGVVQSPRYKIIEKKQPVAFWCNPISGHNTLYWYLQNLGQGPELLIRYENEEAVDDSQLPKDRFSAERLKGVDSTLKIQPAELGDSAVYLCASSSRDKNTEAFFGQGTRLTVV.

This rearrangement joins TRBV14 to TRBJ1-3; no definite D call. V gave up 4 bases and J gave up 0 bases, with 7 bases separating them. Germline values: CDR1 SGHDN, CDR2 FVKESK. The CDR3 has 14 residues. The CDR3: CASSLSNSGNTIYF. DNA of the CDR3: TGTGCCAGCAGCCTATCTAACTCTGGAAACACCATATATTTT.

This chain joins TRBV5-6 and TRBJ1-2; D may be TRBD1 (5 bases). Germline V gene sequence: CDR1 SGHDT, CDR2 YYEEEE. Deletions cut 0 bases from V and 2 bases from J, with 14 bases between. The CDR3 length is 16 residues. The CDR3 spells CASSLAAAAGNYGYTF. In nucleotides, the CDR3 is TGTGCCAGCAGCTTGGCTGCCGCTGCAGGGAACTATGGCTACACCTTC.

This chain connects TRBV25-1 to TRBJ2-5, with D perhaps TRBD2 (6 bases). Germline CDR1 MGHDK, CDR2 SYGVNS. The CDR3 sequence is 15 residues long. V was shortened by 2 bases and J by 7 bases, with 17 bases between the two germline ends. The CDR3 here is CASSETRDLRGTQYF. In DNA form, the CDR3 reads TGTGCCAGCAGTGAAACGCGGGACTTGCGGGGGACCCAGTACTTC.

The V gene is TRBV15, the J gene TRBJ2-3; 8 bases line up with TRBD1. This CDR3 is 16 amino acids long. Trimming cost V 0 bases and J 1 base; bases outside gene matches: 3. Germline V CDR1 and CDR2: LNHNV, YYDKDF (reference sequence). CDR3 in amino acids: CATSRDQGAGTDTQYF. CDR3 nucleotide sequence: TGTGCCACCAGCAGAGATCAGGGGGCGGGCACAGATACGCAGTATTTT.

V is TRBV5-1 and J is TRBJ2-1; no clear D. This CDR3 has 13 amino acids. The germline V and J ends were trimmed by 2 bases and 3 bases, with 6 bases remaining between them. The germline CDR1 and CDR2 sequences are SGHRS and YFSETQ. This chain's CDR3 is CASSFRSYNEQFF. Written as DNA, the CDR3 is TGCGCCAGCAGCTTTCGGAGCTACAATGAGCAGTTCTTC.

The CDR3: CASGRTSGAGELFF. CDR3 DNA sequence: TGTGCTAGTGGCCGGACTAGCGGAGCCGGGGAGCTGTTTTTT. The chain couples TRBV12-5 to TRBJ2-2, with 10 bases identical to TRBD2. J was trimmed by 6 bases and V by 6 bases; bases with no gene match: 4. The germline V gene has CDR1 LGHNT and CDR2 FRNRAP. This CDR3 has 14 amino acids.

As DNA, the CDR3 is TGTGCCAGCAGCTTAGGGGGACTAGCGGGGGGGCTATACAATGAGCAGTTCTTC. Translation: CASSLGGLAGGLYNEQFF. V usage is TRBV7-9 and J usage is TRBJ2-1, with 16 bases matching TRBD2. With V trimmed by 1 base and J by 4 bases, 4 bases remained unmatched. The CDR3 spans 18 residues. Per the germline V gene, CDR1 is SEHNR and CDR2 is FQNEAQ (reference sequence).

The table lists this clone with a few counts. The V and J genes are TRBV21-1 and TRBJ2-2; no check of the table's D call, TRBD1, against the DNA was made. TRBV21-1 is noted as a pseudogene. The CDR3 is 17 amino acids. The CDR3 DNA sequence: TGTGCCAGCAGCTTTAACAGGGGATATGGGCACACCGGGGAGCTGTTTTTT. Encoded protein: CASSFNRGYGHTGELFF.

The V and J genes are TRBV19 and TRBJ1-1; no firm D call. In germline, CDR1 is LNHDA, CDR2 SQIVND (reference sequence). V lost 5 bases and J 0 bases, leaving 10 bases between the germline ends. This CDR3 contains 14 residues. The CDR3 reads CASSQGGLNTEAFF. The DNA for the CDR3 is TGTGCCAGTAGTCAAGGTGGGCTGAACACTGAAGCTTTCTTT.